The clone carrying this T cell receptor (beta chain) has only a few counts. This specimen comes from a study of blood T cell repertoires in COVID-19. Original processing methods: Estimation of nucleated cell counts relied on the amplification of reference gene primers. Clones were read by immunoSEQ multiplex PCR, and TCRdb kept only the in-frame ones, dropping some. For V, J and clone size, that table is used; D and trimming come from the DNA. The sample includes 140,000 or so clones, more than 80% seen only once; the top ten take about 11%. This CDR3 is built from 16 residues. The V and J ends lost 1 base and 5 bases, in that order; junction bases with no gene match: 7. Per germline, CDR1 SEHNR and CDR2 FQNEAQ (reference sequence).

The genes are TRBV7-9 and TRBJ2-4; the match to TRBD1 covers 8 bases. Sequences were obtained from peripheral blood. This receptor was identified in a woman of 80 years or more with acute or convalescent COVID-19. As DNA, the CDR3 is TGTGCCAGCAGCTTAGTGGTGACAGGGGTCCAAAACATTCAGTACTTC. Translated, it gives CASSLVVTGVQNIQYF.